These T cell receptor beta chains were read from a single sample in a study of blood T cell repertoires in COVID-19. Assay: immunoSEQ multiplex PCR; the TCRdb copy retains only in-frame clones and omits some. The sample includes approximately 120,000 clones, over 75% of them seen just once. The sequenced sample consisted of peripheral blood. The source is an elderly woman with acute or convalescent COVID-19. Both conserved end residues are part of each CDR3. The order of the fields is V gene, clone size, J gene, D gene, CDR3 DNA, CDR3 protein. The D gene is left open where the match is weak. Clone size, where shown, is once, few, many, or a class for clones that have expanded.

>TRBV27|NA|TRBJ2-5|TRBD2
TGTGCCAGCAGTCTCGGGACTAGCAAAGAGACCCAGTACTTC
CASSLGTSKETQYF
>TRBV6-6|NA|TRBJ1-2|NA
TGTGCCAGCAGTTACCCGGGGGGGGGAGGCTACACCTTC
CASSYPGGGGYTF
>TRBV19|NA|TRBJ1-2|NA
TGTGCCAGTAGTCTCCCAGGGAACTATGGCTACACCTTC
CASSLPGNYGYTF
>TRBV19|NA|TRBJ1-1|TRBD1
TGTGCCAGTTCCCAGACAGGGCGTGAAGCTTTCTTT
CASSQTGREAFF
>TRBV2|few|TRBJ1-5|NA
TGTGCCAGCAGTGAGGGACTGGGGAGTCAGCCCCAGCATTTT
CASSEGLGSQPQHF
>TRBV19|few|TRBJ1-2|NA
TGTGCCAGTAGGACAGGCGTTAATTATGGCTACACCTTC
CASRTGVNYGYTF
>TRBV9|NA|TRBJ1-5|TRBD1
TGTGCCAGCAGCGTAGGGAGGGACAGGGGGAATCAGCCCCAGCATTTT
CASSVGRDRGNQPQHF
>TRBV9|NA|TRBJ1-2|NA
TGTGCCAGCAGCGCAGGGGAGGGGATATATGGCTACACCTTC
CASSAGEGIYGYTF
>TRBV28|NA|TRBJ1-5|NA
TGTGCCAGCAGCCGGGGGGGCAGTAGCAATCAGCCCCAGCATTTT
CASSRGGSSNQPQHF
>TRBV7-8|NA|TRBJ1-5|NA
TGTGCCAGCAGCTCAAATACAGGGCCCCAGCATTTT
CASSSNTGPQHF
>TRBV20-1|NA|TRBJ2-1|NA
TGCAGTGCTAGAGTAAACTATGAGCAGTTCTTC
CSARVNYEQFF
>TRBV14|NA|TRBJ1-4|TRBD1
TGTGCCAGCAGCCAATATCCGGGACAGGGTAATGAAAAACTGTTTTTT
CASSQYPGQGNEKLFF
>TRBV14|NA|TRBJ2-2|NA
TGTGCCAGCCGGTTTAACACCGGGGAGCTGTTTTTT
CASRFNTGELFF
>TRBV14|few|TRBJ1-6|TRBD1
TGTGCCAGCAGCCTGGACAGGTCCGCTAATTCACCCCTCCACTTT
CASSLDRSANSPLHF
>TRBV5-1|NA|TRBJ1-2|NA
TGCGCCAGCAGCTTGGGACAGGCTAACTATGGCTACACCTTC
CASSLGQANYGYTF
>TRBV18|NA|TRBJ2-5|NA
TGTGCCAGCTCACCAGGACATGGGTACCAAGAGACCCAGTACTTC
CASSPGHGYQETQYF
>TRBV5-4|NA|TRBJ2-7|NA
TGTGCCAGCAGCAACGCATTGACTGTCTACGAGCAGTACTTC
CASSNALTVYEQYF
>TRBV6-1|NA|TRBJ2-2|TRBD1
TGTGCCAGCAGTGTAGCGACAGGGGGCTCCGGGGAGCTGTTTTTT
CASSVATGGSGELFF
>TRBV7-3|few|TRBJ2-2|NA
TGTGCCAGCAGTAATAAGCTAGGTGGAACCGGGGAGCTGTTTTTT
CASSNKLGGTGELFF
>TRBV28|NA|TRBJ1-5|NA
TGTGCCAGCAGAGTACACGGGTCTAGCAATCAGCCCCAGCATTTT
CASRVHGSSNQPQHF
>TRBV10-1|NA|TRBJ2-5|TRBD2
TGCGCCAGCAGTGTCGGGGGGCAAGAGACCCAGTACTTC
CASSVGGQETQYF
>TRBV10-3|NA|TRBJ2-5|NA
TGTGCCATCAGCGTAGGGGTACAAGAGACCCAGTACTTC
CAISVGVQETQYF
>TRBV7-9|NA|TRBJ1-5|TRBD1
TGTGCCAGCAGCTTACAGGGGGCAGGAAACAATCAGCCCCAGCATTTT
CASSLQGAGNNQPQHF
>TRBV20-1|NA|TRBJ1-2|NA
TGCAGTGCTAGTAGGGGCGACGATGGCTACACCTTC
CSASRGDDGYTF
>TRBV6-5|NA|TRBJ1-2|NA
TGTGCCAGCAGTCTTGCCTCGCTTGTGGCCTTAGGCTACACCTTC
CASSLASLVALGYTF
>TRBV6-6|NA|TRBJ2-2|NA
TGTGCCAGCAGTAACAGGGTAGGGAACACCGGGGAGCTGTTTTTT
CASSNRVGNTGELFF
>TRBV12-3/TRBV12-4|NA|TRBJ1-5|NA
TGTGCCAGCTCCCCTCCTAGTGGTCAGCCCCAGCATTTT
CASSPPSGQPQHF
>TRBV5-1|NA|TRBJ1-1|TRBD1
TGCGCCAGCAGCTCCTCGGGACAGCCGAACACTGAAGCTTTCTTT
CASSSSGQPNTEAFF
>TRBV2|NA|TRBJ1-1|NA
TGTGCCAACGAACCGTCCGGTCCGAACACTGAAGCTTTCTTT
CANEPSGPNTEAFF
>TRBV18|NA|TRBJ2-3|NA
TGTGCCAGCTCACCAATCGCGGCGGATACGCAGTATTTT
CASSPIAADTQYF
>TRBV29-1|NA|TRBJ1-2|NA
TGCAGCGTTGAACTCGGACAGATCTATGGCTACACCTTC
CSVELGQIYGYTF